The 7 T cell receptor beta chains below all came from one sample that was sequenced in a study of T cells after yellow fever vaccination. TCRdb reprocessed the 5' RACE reads via MiXCR and lists one record per CDR3 protein. The data contain about 220,000 distinct CDR3 sequences, approximately 3% of them singletons. The sample in question was CD4+ T cells sorted from PBMCs, obtained 10 days after the yellow fever booster vaccination. These receptor sequences come from a man between 18 and 29 years old who received the YFV17D yellow fever vaccine.

This clonotype was seen repeatedly, ten times or more. The rearrangement links TRBV7-9 to TRBJ1-4, with D maybe TRBD1 (5 bases). Germline V gene lookup returns CDR1 SEHNR and CDR2 FQNEAQ (reference sequence). The V end lost 5 bases, the J end lost 7 bases, and 17 bases lay between the germline ends. The CDR3 has 15 amino acids. CDR3 DNA sequence: TGTGCCAGCAGCGCCGGGGGATTGGGTGTTGAAAAACTGTTTTTT. Translated, it gives CASSAGGLGVEKLFF.

The gene calls are TRBV28 and TRBJ1-2; 7 bases fit TRBD1. The J segment lost 8 bases and the V segment lost 4 bases, leaving 10 bases of the junction unmatched. Germline CDR1 is MDHEN and CDR2 is SYDVKM. The CDR3 covers 14 residues. CDR3 amino acids: CASSYRGQSLGYTF. The CDR3, as DNA: TGTGCCAGCAGTTATCGGGGACAGTCATTAGGCTACACCTTC.

This clonotype was picked up many times. The rearrangement uses TRBV29-1 and TRBJ2-3; 7 bases match TRBD1. Per germline, CDR1 SQVTM and CDR2 ANQGSEA. CDR3 length equals 12 residues. With V trimmed by 7 bases and J by 5 bases, 6 bases remained unmatched. CDR3 nucleotide sequence: TGCAGCGCTGACAGGGCCGGAGATACGCAGTATTTT. Translated, it gives CSADRAGDTQYF.

This clonotype was picked up a small number of times. This rearrangement joins TRBV20-1 to TRBJ2-1; TRBD2 matches 14 bases. J lost 9 bases, V lost 5 bases, and 6 bases had no gene match. Per the germline V gene, CDR1 is DFQATT and CDR2 is SNEGSKA (reference sequence). The CDR3 totals 14 residues. The chain's CDR3 is CSASGTSGGTEQFF. CDR3 in DNA: TGCAGTGCTTCCGGGACTAGCGGGGGTACTGAGCAGTTCTTC.

At least ten counts were recorded for this clonotype. This chain joins TRBV10-3 and TRBJ2-7; 7 positions agree with TRBD1. Germline V CDR1 and CDR2: ENHRY, SYGVKD. With 11 bases clipped from V and 5 bases from J, the junction kept 12 bases outside the gene matches. The CDR3 is 13 amino acids. CDR3: CAARGQVRNEQYF. Here the CDR3 DNA reads TGTGCCGCACGAGGACAGGTCAGGAACGAGCAGTACTTC.

This clonotype was seen at least ten times. The chain joins TRBV7-2 to TRBJ1-2; the match to TRBD1 covers 8 bases. CDR3 length: 13 residues. The V gene end was trimmed by 5 bases and the J gene end by 3 bases; junction bases not matched to a gene: 2. From germline, CDR1 is SGHTA and CDR2 FQGNSA. The CDR3 sequence: CASSRGQDYGYTF. The CDR3 coding sequence is TGTGCCAGCAGCAGGGGACAGGACTATGGCTACACCTTC.

There are a few counts of this clonotype. V usage is TRBV12-3 or TRBV12-4 and J usage is TRBJ1-4; 9 nucleotides match TRBD1. The V gene end was trimmed by 6 bases and the J gene end by 2 bases; junction bases not matched to a gene: 4. This CDR3 contains 15 residues. The CDR3 protein is CASRQGAWTNEKLFF. The CDR3 region has the DNA TGTGCCAGCAGACAGGGGGCATGGACTAATGAAAAACTGTTTTTT.